The sequence of this T cell receptor (beta chain) was determined in a study of early T cells in non-severe SARS-CoV-2 infection. TCRdb re-analysed the 5' RACE reads in MiXCR, keeping a single row per CDR3 protein. The sample has about 42,000 distinct CDR3 sequences, around 7% seen once. V lost 8 bases and J lost 8; bases outside the gene matches: 15. The CDR3 sequence is 16 residues long. Germline values: CDR1 SNHLY, CDR2 FYNNEI. Points from the study as a whole: Missing private and CD4 specificities, VDJdb matching favored anti-spike CD8 responses.

In this sample, this clonotype turned up many times. The antigen remains unidentified. The rearrangement links TRBV2 to TRBJ2-1; 10 bases map to TRBD1. This receptor was identified in an adult who was a healthcare worker with PCR-confirmed SARS-CoV-2 infection or an uninfected control (not recorded which). Sequencing used whole blood. In DNA, the CDR3 is TGTGCCAGCCAAGCCCGGGACAGGGGTTTTGGGGATGAGCAGTTCTTC. Amino acid sequence: CASQARDRGFGDEQFF.